This T cell receptor beta chain was retrieved from a study of molecular identifiers for immune sequencing clone quantification. This CDR3 is built from 16 residues. Germline CDR1 is SEHNR and CDR2 is FQNEAQ (reference sequence). Deletions cut 1 base from V and 5 bases from J, with 15 bases between. Methods described previously were used for bulk TCR libraries, and listed TCR primers were applied. TCRdb recomputed calls from the PCR reads with MiXCR, one row per CDR3 protein. Altogether approximately 90,000 distinct CDR3 sequences are present, roughly 21% being singletons, with the ten largest covering 0.8% to 1.2%. This clonotype has just a few counts.

This TCR was recovered from a human donor in good health. Some libraries in this study had Jurkat cell RNA spiked in. The sequenced material came from naive CD8+ T cells from blood, with Jurkat cell RNA spiked in. Noted subset: FACS-sorted CD8+CD4-CCR7+CD45RA+ naive T cells. The V and J genes are TRBV7-9 and TRBJ2-1; D may match TRBD1 or TRBD2 (6 bases each). CDR3 nucleotide sequence: TGTGCCAGCAGCTTAGGAGGGGGGCAGCGACACAATGAGCAGTTCTTC. Protein product: CASSLGGGQRHNEQFF. Based on the CDR3 plus reference TRBV7-9 and TRBJ2-1, the full variable domain is DTGVSQNPRHKITKRGQNVTFRCDPISEHNRLYWYRQTLGQGPEFLTYFQNEAQLEKSRLLSDRFSAERPKGSFSTLEIQRTEQGDSAMYLCASSLGGGQRHNEQFFGPGTRLTVL.